The 8 T cell receptor beta chains below were found in one sample sequenced in a study of tumor-infiltrating lymphocytes in primary liver carcinoma. Synthesis of TCR beta cDNA was carried out from 500 ng total RNA with a constant-region primer. Three nested multiplex PCR rounds, a slightly modified ARM-PCR method, built the TCR beta libraries. A C-beta reverse primer and TRBV1-TRBV30 forward primers served in each of the first two PCR rounds, at 10 cycles apiece. TCRdb redid the calling of the multiplex PCR reads with MiXCR, one entry per CDR3 protein. This table holds fewer than 350,000 distinct CDR3 sequences, roughly two thirds found once. The study extracted blood RNA from unsorted whole blood and also extracted germline DNA. What was sequenced was peripheral blood. The receptors come from a man in his forties with primary liver carcinoma and hepatitis B virus infection.

This clonotype was seen many times. The V call is TRBV11-2, the J call TRBJ2-1; 9 bases map to TRBD2. The junction had 14 bases not matched to a gene; V was cut back by 2 bases and J by 6 bases. The CDR3 runs to 18 residues. Germline V gene data show CDR1 as SGHAT and CDR2 as FQNNGV. DNA for the CDR3: TGTGCCAGCAGCTTAAGGTTAATGGGGCGGGAGGGTTTCAATGAGCAGTTCTTC. Its protein product is CASSLRLMGREGFNEQFF.

On this clonotype itself: This may arise from a read error, as a much more abundant clone is one base away. The V and J genes are TRBV6-1 and TRBJ2-5, with TRBD1 identical over 8 bases. The CDR3 has 14 amino acids. The germline V gene encodes CDR1 MNHNS and CDR2 SASEGT. The CDR3 is CASSPRQGMETHYF. In nucleotides, the CDR3 is TGTGCCAGCAGTCCTAGACAGGGGATGGAGACCCACTACTTC.

With respect to this clonotype: One junction end does not reproduce the germline sequence, and a read error may be involved. The chain couples TRBV5-1 to TRBJ2-3; 7 nucleotides line up with TRBD2. Germline V CDR1 and CDR2: SGHRS, YFSETQ. This CDR3 has 15 residues. The CDR3 here is CASGLVRELTDTQYF. The CDR3 coding sequence is TGCGCCAGCGGCTTGGTGCGGGAGTTGACAGATACGCAGTATTTT.

The chain uses TRBV5-1 and TRBJ1-2; TRBD1 might be the D (5 bases). This CDR3 has 14 residues. V gave up 0 bases and J gave up 4 bases, with 10 bases separating them. Looked up from germline, CDR1 is SGHRS and CDR2 is YFSETQ. The CDR3 sequence is CASSLEAGTYGYTF. The CDR3 nucleotides read TGCGCCAGCAGCTTGGAGGCAGGGACCTATGGCTACACCTTC.

This chain links TRBV30 with TRBJ1-1; a possible D gene is TRBD1 (5 bases). V lost 1 base to trimming and J lost 6 bases, with 12 bases between them. The CDR3 has 13 residues. From germline, CDR1 is GTSNPN and CDR2 SVGIG (reference sequence). The CDR3 spells CAWSAHLGAEAFF. Written as DNA, the CDR3 is TGTGCCTGGAGTGCCCATTTAGGGGCTGAAGCTTTCTTT.

The CDR3 DNA reads as TGTGCCAGCAGTTTGAGGGGAGGTAGCAATCAGCCCCAGCATTTT. This encodes CASSLRGGSNQPQHF. The genes are TRBV28 and TRBJ1-5; tentative D call: TRBD1 (5 bases). Germline lookup yields CDR1 MDHEN and CDR2 SYDVKM. V lost 3 bases, J lost 0 bases, and 9 bases lay in between. This CDR3 region has 15 residues.

The CDR3 nucleotides are TGCGCCAGCAGCTTGGGTTTAGGTTACGAAGAGACCCAGTACTTC. It is translated as CASSLGLGYEETQYF. This rearrangement joins TRBV5-1 to TRBJ2-5; unclear D gene. V lost 0 bases and J 3 bases, leaving 12 bases between the germline ends. The CDR3 consists of 15 residues. From germline, CDR1 is SGHRS and CDR2 YFSETQ.

The rearrangement uses TRBV6-5 and TRBJ2-5; 8 bases line up with TRBD2. Trimming at V came to 7 bases and at J to 4 bases, leaving 8 bases not matched to a gene. The CDR3 spans 14 residues. From germline, CDR1 is MNHEY and CDR2 SVGAGI. The CDR3 nucleotides are TGTGCCAGCACCCCCGGACTAGCTCGAGAGACCCAGTACTTC. Its translation: CASTPGLARETQYF.